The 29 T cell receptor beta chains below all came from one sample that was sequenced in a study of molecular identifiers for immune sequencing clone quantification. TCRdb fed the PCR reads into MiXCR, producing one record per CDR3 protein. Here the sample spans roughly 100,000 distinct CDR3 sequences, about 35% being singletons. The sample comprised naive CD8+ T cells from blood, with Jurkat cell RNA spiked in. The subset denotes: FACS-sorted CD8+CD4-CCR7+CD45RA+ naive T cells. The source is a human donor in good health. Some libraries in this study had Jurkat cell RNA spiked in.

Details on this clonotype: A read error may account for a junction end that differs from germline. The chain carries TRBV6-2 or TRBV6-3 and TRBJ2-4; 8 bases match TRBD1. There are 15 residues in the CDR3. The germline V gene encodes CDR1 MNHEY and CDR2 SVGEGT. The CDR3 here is CASRELTGVKNFQYF. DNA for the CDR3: TGTGCCAGCAGAGAACTGACAGGGGTTAAAAACTTTCAGTACTTC.

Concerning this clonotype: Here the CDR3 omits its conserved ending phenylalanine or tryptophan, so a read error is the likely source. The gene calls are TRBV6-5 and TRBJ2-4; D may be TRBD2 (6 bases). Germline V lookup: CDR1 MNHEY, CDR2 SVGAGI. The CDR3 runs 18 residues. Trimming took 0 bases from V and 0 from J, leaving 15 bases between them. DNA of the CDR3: TGTGCCAGCAGTTACTCCCCCCCCTTGCGGGGAGCCAAAAACATTCAGTACTAC. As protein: CASSYSPPLRGAKNIQYY.

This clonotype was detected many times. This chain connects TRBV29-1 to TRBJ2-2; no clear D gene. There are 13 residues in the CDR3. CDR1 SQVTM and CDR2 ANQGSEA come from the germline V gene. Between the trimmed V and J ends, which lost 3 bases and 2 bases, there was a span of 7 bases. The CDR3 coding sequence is TGCAGCGTTGAGTACAGTAACACCGGGGAGCTGTTTTTT. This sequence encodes CSVEYSNTGELFF.

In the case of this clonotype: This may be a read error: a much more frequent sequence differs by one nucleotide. The CDR3 here is CASGATGTGFFEAFF. The CDR3 DNA follows: TGTGCCAGCGGCGCGACCGGGACAGGGTTTTTTGAAGCTTTCTTT. The genes are TRBV7-2 and TRBJ1-1, with 9 bases identical to TRBD1. V trimming: 8 bases; J trimming: 7 bases; junction bases outside the gene matches: 14. The CDR3 length is 15 residues. Germline lookup yields CDR1 SGHTA and CDR2 FQGNSA.

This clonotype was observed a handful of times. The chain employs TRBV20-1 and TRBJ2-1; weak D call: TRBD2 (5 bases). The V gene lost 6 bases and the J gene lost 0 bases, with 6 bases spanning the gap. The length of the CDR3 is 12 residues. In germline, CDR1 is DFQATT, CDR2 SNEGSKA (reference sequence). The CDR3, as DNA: TGCAGTGCCGGGAACTCCTACAATGAGCAGTTCTTC. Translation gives CSAGNSYNEQFF.

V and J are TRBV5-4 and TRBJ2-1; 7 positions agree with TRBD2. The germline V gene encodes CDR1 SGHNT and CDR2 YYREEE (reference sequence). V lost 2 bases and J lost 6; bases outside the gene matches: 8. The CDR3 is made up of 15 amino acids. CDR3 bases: TGTGCCAGCAGCTTTAGGGCTAGCGGTTCCAATGAGCAGTTCTTC. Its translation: CASSFRASGSNEQFF.

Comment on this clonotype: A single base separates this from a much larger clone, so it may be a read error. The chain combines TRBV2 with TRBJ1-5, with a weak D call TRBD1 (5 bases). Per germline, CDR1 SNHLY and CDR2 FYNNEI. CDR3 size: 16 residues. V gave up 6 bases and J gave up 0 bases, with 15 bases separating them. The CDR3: CASRGGRWGSNQPQHF. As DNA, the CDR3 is TGTGCCAGCAGGGGGGGACGGTGGGGTAGCAATCAGCCCCAGCATTTT.

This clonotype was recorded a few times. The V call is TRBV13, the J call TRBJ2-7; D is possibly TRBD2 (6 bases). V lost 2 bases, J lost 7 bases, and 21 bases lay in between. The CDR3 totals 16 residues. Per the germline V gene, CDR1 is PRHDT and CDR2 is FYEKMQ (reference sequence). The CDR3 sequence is CASSLSPGNPRGEQYF. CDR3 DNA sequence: TGTGCCAGCAGCTTATCGCCAGGGAATCCTCGGGGGGAGCAGTACTTC.

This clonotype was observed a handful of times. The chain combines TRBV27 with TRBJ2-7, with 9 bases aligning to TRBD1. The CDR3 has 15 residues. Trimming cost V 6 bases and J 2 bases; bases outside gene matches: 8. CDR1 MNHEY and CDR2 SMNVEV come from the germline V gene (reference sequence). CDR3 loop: CASSLAGTGTYEQYF. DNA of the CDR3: TGTGCCAGCAGCCTAGCCGGGACAGGGACCTACGAGCAGTACTTC.

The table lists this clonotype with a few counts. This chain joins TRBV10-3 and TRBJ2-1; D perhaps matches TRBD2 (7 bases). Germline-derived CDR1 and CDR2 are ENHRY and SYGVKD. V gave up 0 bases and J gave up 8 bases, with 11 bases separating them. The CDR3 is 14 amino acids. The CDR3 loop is CAISESGGADEQFF. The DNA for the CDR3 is TGTGCCATCAGTGAGTCTGGGGGGGCCGATGAGCAGTTCTTC.

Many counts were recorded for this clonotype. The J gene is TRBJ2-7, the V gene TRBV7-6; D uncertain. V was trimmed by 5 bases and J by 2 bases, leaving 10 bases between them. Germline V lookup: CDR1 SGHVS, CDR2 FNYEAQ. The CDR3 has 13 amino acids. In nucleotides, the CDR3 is TGTGCCAGCAGCAGAACCTCGACCTACGAGCAGTACTTC. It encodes CASSRTSTYEQYF.

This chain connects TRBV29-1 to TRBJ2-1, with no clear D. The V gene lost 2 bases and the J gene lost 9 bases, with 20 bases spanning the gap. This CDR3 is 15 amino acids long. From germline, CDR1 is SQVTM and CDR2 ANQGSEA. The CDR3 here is CSVERGENGVSEQFF. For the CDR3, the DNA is TGCAGCGTTGAAAGAGGTGAAAATGGGGTTTCTGAGCAGTTCTTC.

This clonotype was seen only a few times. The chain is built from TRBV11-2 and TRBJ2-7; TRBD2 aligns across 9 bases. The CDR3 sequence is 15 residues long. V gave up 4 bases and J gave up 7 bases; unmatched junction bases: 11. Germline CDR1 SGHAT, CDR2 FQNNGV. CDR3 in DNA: TGTGCCAGCAGCTACAGCGGGAGGCCCATCGAAGAGCAGTACTTC. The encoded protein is CASSYSGRPIEEQYF.

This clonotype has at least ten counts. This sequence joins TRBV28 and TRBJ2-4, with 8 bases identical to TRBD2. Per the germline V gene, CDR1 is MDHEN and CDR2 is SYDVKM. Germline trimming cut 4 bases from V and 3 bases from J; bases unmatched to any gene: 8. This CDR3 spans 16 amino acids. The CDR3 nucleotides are TGTGCCAGCAGTTGGGGCGGGAGGCCTATCAAAAACATTCAGTACTTC. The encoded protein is CASSWGGRPIKNIQYF.

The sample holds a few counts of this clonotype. The CDR3 sequence is CASSLGGPDTQYF. The CDR3 DNA reads TGTGCCAGCAGCTTGGGAGGGCCAGATACGCAGTATTTT. The V call is TRBV5-6, the J call TRBJ2-3, with D possibly matching TRBD2 (5 bases). Germline V gene data show CDR1 as SGHDT and CDR2 as YYEEEE. There are 13 residues in the CDR3. V was clipped by 0 bases and J by 4 bases, with 6 bases between them.

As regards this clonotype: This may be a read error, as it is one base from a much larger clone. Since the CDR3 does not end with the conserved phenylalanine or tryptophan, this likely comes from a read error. The CDR3 region is CASSLIQISDTQYY. DNA for the CDR3: TGTGCCAGCAGTTTAATCCAGATCTCAGATACGCAGTATTAT. The chain employs TRBV28 and TRBJ2-3; D ambiguous. With 2 bases removed from V and 4 bases from J, the gap between germline ends came to 10 bases. The CDR3 totals 14 residues. Looked up from germline, CDR1 is MDHEN and CDR2 is SYDVKM.

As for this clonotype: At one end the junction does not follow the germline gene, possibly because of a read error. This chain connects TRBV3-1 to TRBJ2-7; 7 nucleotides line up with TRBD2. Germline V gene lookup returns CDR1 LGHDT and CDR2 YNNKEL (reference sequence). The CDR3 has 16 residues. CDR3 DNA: TGTGCCAGCAGCCCCGGATTGGGGACTATTGAATACGAGCTGTACTTC. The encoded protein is CASSPGLGTIEYELYF.

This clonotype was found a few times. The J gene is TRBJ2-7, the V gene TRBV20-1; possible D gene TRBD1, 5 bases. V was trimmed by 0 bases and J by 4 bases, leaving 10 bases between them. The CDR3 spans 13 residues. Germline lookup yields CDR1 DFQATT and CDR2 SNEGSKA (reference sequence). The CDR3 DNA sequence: TGCAGTGCTAGAGATAGCAGGGATTACGAGCAGTACTTC. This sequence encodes CSARDSRDYEQYF.

In DNA form, the CDR3 reads TGTGCCAGCAGCGAACAGGGCCTCCAAGAGACCCAGTACTTC. It yields the protein CASSEQGLQETQYF. This chain links TRBV9 with TRBJ2-5, with a possible D match to TRBD1 (6 bases). The CDR3 covers 14 residues. V was cut by 3 bases and J by 1 base, with 10 bases left in between. Germline CDR1 reads SGDLS; CDR2 reads YYNGEE.

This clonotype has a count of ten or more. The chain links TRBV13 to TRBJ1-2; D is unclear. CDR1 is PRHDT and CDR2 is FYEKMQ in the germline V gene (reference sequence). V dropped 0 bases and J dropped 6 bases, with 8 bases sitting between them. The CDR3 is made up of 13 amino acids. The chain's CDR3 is CASSLGQPNGYTF. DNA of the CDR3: TGTGCCAGCAGCTTAGGACAGCCAAATGGCTACACCTTC.

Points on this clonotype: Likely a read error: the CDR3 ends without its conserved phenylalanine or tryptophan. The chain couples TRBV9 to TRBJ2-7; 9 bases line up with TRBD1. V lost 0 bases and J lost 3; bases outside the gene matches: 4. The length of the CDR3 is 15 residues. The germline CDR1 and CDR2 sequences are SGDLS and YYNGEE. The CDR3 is CASSVAGGQGYEQYY. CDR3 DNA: TGTGCCAGCAGCGTAGCAGGGGGACAGGGCTACGAGCAGTACTAC.

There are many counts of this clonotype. CDR3 sequence: CASSVGETRTYEQYF. The DNA for the CDR3 is TGTGCCAGCAGCGTAGGGGAGACCCGGACCTACGAGCAGTACTTC. The chain has TRBV9 and TRBJ2-7, with D perhaps TRBD2 (5 bases). In germline, CDR1 is SGDLS, CDR2 YYNGEE. Deletions cut 0 bases from V and 2 bases from J, with 12 bases between. The CDR3 sequence is 15 residues long.

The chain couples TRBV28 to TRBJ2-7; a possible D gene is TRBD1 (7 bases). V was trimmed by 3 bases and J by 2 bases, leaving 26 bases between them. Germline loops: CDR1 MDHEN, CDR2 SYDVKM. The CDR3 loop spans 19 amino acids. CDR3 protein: CASSLLSPGRRDSAYEQYF. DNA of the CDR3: TGTGCCAGCAGTTTGCTTTCGCCCGGTCGGAGGGACAGCGCCTACGAGCAGTACTTC.

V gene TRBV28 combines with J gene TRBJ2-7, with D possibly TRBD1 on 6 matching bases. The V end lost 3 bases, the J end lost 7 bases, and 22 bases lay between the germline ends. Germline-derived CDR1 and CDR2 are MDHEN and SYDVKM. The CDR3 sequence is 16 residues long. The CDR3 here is CASSFPGTHASREQYF. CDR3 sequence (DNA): TGTGCCAGCAGTTTCCCCGGGACACACGCCTCCCGAGAGCAGTACTTC.

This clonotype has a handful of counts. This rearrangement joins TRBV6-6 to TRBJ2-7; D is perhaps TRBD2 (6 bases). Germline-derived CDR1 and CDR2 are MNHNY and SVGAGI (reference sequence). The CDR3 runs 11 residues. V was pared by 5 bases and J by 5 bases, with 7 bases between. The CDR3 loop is CASSGGDEQYF. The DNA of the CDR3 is TGTGCCAGCAGTGGAGGGGACGAGCAGTACTTC.

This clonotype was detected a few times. For the CDR3, the DNA is TGTGCCAGCCGCGAGACTAGCGGACCGCATAGCACAGATACGCAGTATTTT. Its translation is CASRETSGPHSTDTQYF. The V and J genes are TRBV9 and TRBJ2-3; TRBD2 agrees at 9 bases. CDR3 length: 17 residues. Germline assignment: CDR1 SGDLS and CDR2 YYNGEE. J was trimmed by 0 bases and V by 7 bases; bases with no gene match: 12.

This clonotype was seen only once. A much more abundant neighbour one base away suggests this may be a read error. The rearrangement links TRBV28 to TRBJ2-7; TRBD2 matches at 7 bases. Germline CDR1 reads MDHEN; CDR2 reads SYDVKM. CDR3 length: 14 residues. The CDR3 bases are TGTACCAGCAGTTTCTTCGCTAGCGGCTACGAGCAGTACTTC. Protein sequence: CTSSFFASGYEQYF.

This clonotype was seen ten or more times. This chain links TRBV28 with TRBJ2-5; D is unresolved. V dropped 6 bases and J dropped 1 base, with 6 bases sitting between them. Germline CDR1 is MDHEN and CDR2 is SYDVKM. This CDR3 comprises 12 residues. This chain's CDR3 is CASRASQETQYF. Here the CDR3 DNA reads TGTGCCAGCAGAGCTAGCCAAGAGACCCAGTACTTC.

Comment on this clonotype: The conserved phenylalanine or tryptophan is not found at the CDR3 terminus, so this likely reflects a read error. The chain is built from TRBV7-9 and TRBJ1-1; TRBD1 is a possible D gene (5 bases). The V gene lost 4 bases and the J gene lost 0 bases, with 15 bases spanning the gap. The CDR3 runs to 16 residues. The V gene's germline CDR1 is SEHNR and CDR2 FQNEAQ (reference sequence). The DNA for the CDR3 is TGTGCCAGCAGCTATACTAGACAGACGGTGAACACTGAAGCTTTCTAT. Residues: CASSYTRQTVNTEAFY.